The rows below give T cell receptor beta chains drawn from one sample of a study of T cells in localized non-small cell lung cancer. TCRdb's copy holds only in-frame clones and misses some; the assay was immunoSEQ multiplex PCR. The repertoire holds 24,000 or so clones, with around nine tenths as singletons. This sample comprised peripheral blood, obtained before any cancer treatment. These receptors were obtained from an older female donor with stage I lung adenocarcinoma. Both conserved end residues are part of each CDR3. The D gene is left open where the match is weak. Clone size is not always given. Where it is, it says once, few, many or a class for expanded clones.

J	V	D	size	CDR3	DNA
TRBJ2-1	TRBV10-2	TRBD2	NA	CASEGVAGGPGFF	TGCGCCAGTGAGGGGGTAGCGGGAGGGCCCGGGTTCTTC
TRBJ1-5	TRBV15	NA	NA	CATSRPGESNQPQHF	TGTGCCACCAGCAGGCCAGGGGAGAGCAATCAGCCCCAGCATTTT
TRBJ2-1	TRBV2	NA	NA	CASLLAVSYNEQFF	TGTGCCAGTCTTTTAGCGGTCTCCTACAATGAGCAGTTCTTC
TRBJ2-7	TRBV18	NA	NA	CASSPTDGYEQYF	TGTGCCAGCTCACCAACGGACGGCTACGAGCAGTACTTC
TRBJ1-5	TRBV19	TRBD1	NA	CASSPRVGQGRPQHF	TGTGCCAGTAGTCCAAGGGTGGGACAGGGGAGACCCCAGCATTTT
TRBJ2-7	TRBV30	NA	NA	CAWSAGDTYEQYF	TGTGCCTGGAGTGCGGGAGACACGTACGAGCAGTACTTC
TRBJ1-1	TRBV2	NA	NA	CASSEPGVAFF	TGTGCCAGCAGTGAACCGGGGGTCGCTTTCTTT
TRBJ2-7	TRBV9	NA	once	CASSVETGEQYF	TGTGCCAGCAGCGTGGAAACAGGGGAGCAGTACTTC
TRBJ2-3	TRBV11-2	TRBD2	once	CASSSNLLAGVSTDTQYF	TGTGCCAGCAGCTCCAATTTACTAGCGGGAGTAAGCACAGATACGCAGTATTTT
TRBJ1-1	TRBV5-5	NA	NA	CASSSDGGRPEAFF	TGTGCCAGCAGCTCTGACGGGGGACGGCCTGAAGCTTTCTTT
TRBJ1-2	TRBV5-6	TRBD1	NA	CASSLRTGDGYTF	TGTGCCAGCAGCTTGCGGACAGGGGATGGCTACACCTTC
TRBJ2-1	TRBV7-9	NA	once	CASRQDRMNYNEQFF	TGTGCCAGCAGACAGGACCGCATGAACTACAATGAGCAGTTCTTC
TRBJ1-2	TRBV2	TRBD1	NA	CASNLGQGPNNYGYTF	TGTGCCAGCAATTTGGGACAGGGGCCCAATAACTATGGCTACACCTTC
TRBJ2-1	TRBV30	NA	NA	CAWSGFNEQFF	TGTGCCTGGAGTGGGTTCAATGAGCAGTTCTTC
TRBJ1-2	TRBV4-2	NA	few	CASSQDGPYGYTF	TGTGCCAGCAGCCAAGACGGCCCCTATGGCTACACCTTC
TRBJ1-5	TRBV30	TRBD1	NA	CACAFTGTGSLNQPQHF	TGTGCCTGCGCCTTTACCGGGACAGGGTCGCTTAATCAGCCCCAGCATTTT
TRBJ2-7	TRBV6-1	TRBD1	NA	CATGTGPWGEQYF	TGTGCCACCGGGACAGGGCCGTGGGGCGAGCAGTACTTC
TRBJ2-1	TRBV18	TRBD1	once	CASSPGQRDLLNEQFF	TGTGCCAGCTCACCGGGACAGCGTGACCTCCTCAATGAGCAGTTCTTC
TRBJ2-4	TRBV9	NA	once	CASSGSTATGIQYF	TGTGCCAGCAGCGGGTCCACAGCCACGGGCATTCAGTACTTC
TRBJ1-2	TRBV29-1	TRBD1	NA	CSVAPEFLTGDGYTF	TGCAGCGTTGCGCCCGAATTCCTGACAGGGGATGGCTACACCTTC
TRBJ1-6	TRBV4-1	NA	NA	CASSQGTDGNSPLHF	TGCGCCAGCAGCCAAGGGACAGATGGTAATTCACCCCTCCACTTT
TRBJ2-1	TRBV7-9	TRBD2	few	CASPLAGRNEQFF	TGTGCCAGCCCCCTAGCGGGCCGCAATGAGCAGTTCTTC
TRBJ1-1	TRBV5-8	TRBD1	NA	CASSLQGARGAFF	TGTGCCAGCAGCTTGCAGGGGGCGCGAGGGGCTTTCTTT
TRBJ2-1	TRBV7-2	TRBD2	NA	CASSLRTGGTSYNEQFF	TGTGCCAGCAGCTTAAGGACGGGGGGAACCTCCTACAATGAGCAGTTCTTC
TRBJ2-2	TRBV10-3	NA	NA	CAIQMVLGVDGELFF	TGTGCCATTCAGATGGTCTTGGGGGTGGACGGGGAGCTGTTTTTT
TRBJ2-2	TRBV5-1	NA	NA	CASSLPSGPGRDTGELFF	TGCGCCAGCAGTTTACCAAGCGGACCAGGGAGAGACACCGGGGAGCTGTTTTTT
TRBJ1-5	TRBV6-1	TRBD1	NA	CASGPQGVQQPQHF	TGTGCCAGCGGACCCCAGGGGGTTCAGCAGCCCCAGCATTTT
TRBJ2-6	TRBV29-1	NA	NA	CSVEEKHSGANVLTF	TGCAGCGTTGAAGAGAAACACTCTGGGGCCAACGTCCTGACTTTC
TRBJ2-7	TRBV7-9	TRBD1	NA	CASSPDRRMSEQYF	TGTGCCAGCAGCCCGGACAGGCGAATGAGCGAGCAGTACTTC
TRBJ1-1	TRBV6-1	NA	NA	CASSAGWTEAFF	TGTGCCAGCAGTGCAGGCTGGACTGAAGCTTTCTTT